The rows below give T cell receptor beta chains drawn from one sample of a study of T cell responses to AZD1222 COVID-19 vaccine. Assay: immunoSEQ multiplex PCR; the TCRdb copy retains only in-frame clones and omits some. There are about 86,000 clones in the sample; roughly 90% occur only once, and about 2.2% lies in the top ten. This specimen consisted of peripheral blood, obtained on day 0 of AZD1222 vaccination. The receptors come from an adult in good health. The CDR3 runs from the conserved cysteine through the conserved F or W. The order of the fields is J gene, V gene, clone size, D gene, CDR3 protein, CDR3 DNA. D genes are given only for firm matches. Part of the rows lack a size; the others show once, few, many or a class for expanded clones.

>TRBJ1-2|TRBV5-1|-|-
CASSPDPANYGYTF
TGCGCCAGCAGCCCGGATCCGGCTAACTATGGCTACACCTTC
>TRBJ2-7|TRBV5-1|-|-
CASSPRSLGGYEQYF
TGCGCCAGCAGCCCCCGGTCGTTGGGTGGCTACGAGCAGTACTTC
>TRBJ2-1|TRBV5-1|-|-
CASSLSGRWLDNEQFF
TGCGCCAGCAGCTTGTCGGGGAGGTGGCTAGACAATGAGCAGTTCTTC
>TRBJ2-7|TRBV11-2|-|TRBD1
CASSPRTGKSYEQYF
TGTGCCAGCAGCCCGAGGACAGGGAAATCCTACGAGCAGTACTTC
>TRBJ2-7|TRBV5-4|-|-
CASSLGAELSYEQYF
TGTGCCAGCAGCTTGGGAGCGGAACTCTCCTACGAGCAGTACTTC
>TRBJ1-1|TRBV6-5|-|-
CATHPARMNTEAFF
TGTGCCACCCACCCGGCTAGGATGAACACTGAAGCTTTCTTT
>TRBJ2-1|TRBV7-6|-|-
CASSAGLGEQFF
TGTGCCAGCAGCGCCGGGTTGGGTGAGCAGTTCTTC
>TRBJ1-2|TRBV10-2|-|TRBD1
CASGTVSGYTF
TGCGCCAGCGGGACAGTTTCTGGCTACACCTTC
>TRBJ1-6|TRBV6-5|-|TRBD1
CASRTGQTSPLHF
TGTGCCAGCAGGACGGGACAGACGTCACCCCTCCACTTT
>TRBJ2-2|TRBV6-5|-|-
CASRTAGPRTGELFF
TGTGCCAGTAGAACCGCGGGACCGAGAACCGGGGAGCTGTTTTTT
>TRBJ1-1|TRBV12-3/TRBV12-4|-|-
CASSLIVNTEAFF
TGTGCCAGCAGTTTGATAGTGAACACTGAAGCTTTCTTT
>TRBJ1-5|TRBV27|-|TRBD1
CASSRDRVNQPQHF
TGTGCCAGCAGTCGGGACAGGGTCAATCAGCCCCAGCATTTT
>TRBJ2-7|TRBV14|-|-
CASSLYYEQYF
TGTGCCAGCAGCCTTTACTACGAGCAGTACTTC
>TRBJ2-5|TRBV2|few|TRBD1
CASSEQGAGETQYF
TGTGCCAGCAGTGAACAGGGGGCGGGGGAGACCCAGTACTTC
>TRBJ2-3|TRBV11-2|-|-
CASSPGTSTDTQYF
TGTGCCAGCAGCCCCGGGACTAGCACAGATACGCAGTATTTT
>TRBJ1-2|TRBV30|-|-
CAWNIPGHYGYTF
TGTGCCTGGAATATCCCCGGGCACTATGGCTACACCTTC
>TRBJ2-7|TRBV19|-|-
CASSISEGLSYEQYF
TGTGCCAGTAGTATATCGGAGGGGCTCTCCTACGAGCAGTACTTC
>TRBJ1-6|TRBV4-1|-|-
CASSQEYRSGGSPLHF
TGCGCCAGCAGCCAAGAGTACAGGTCTGGAGGATCACCCCTCCACTTT
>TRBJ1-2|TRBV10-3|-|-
CAISESAVGYGYTF
TGTGCCATCAGTGAGTCGGCTGTCGGGTATGGCTACACCTTC
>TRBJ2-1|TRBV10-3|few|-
CAITIRLNGNNEQFF
TGTGCCATCACCATACGGTTAAACGGAAACAATGAGCAGTTCTTC
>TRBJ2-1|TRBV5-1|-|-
CASSSTGTPSSYNEQFF
TGCGCCAGCAGCTCAACCGGGACCCCGAGCTCCTACAATGAGCAGTTCTTC
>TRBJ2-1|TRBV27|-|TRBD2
CASSWGGSSYNEQFF
TGTGCCAGCAGTTGGGGGGGTAGCTCCTACAATGAGCAGTTCTTC
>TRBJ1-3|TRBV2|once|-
CASRTGMGNTIYF
TGTGCCAGCAGAACAGGGATGGGAAACACCATATATTTT
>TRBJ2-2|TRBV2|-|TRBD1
CARQRDSYTGELFF
TGTGCCAGACAACGGGACAGCTACACCGGGGAGCTGTTTTTT
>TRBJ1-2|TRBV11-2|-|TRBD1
CASSQDRGQGGYTF
TGTGCCAGCAGCCAGGACAGGGGGCAGGGTGGCTACACCTTC
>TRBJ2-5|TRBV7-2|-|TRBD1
CASSFQTGAETQYF
TGTGCCAGCAGCTTTCAGACAGGGGCGGAGACCCAGTACTTC
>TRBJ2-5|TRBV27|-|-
CASSQKETQYF
TGTGCCAGCAGTCAAAAAGAGACCCAGTACTTC
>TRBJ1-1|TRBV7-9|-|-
CASSSPVGGNTEAFF
TGTGCCAGCAGCTCCCCGGTAGGGGGGAACACTGAAGCTTTCTTT
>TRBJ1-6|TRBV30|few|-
CAWSLGKKNNSPLHF
TGTGCCTGGAGCCTGGGAAAGAAGAATAATTCACCCCTCCACTTT
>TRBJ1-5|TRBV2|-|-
CASSEHRVQPQHF
TGTGCCAGCAGTGAACATCGGGTCCAGCCCCAGCATTTT
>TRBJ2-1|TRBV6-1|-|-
CASSDHSGSSSEQFF
TGTGCCAGCAGTGACCACTCCGGTTCCAGCAGCGAGCAGTTCTTC
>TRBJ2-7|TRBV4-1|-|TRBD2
CASSQDRTSGWSYEQYF
TGCGCCAGCAGCCAAGATCGAACTAGCGGGTGGTCCTACGAGCAGTACTTC
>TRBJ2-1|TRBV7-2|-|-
CASSLREREFF
TGTGCCAGCAGCCTCCGGGAGAGGGAGTTCTTC
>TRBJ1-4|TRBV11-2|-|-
CASSTQGKGEKLFF
TGTGCCAGCAGCACTCAGGGGAAGGGTGAAAAACTGTTTTTT
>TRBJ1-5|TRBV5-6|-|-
CASRFRGSNQPQHF
TGTGCCAGCAGATTCAGGGGTAGCAATCAGCCCCAGCATTTT
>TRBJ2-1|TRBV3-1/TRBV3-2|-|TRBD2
CASSQSSSGHNEQFF
TGTGCCAGCAGCCAAAGCTCTAGCGGCCACAATGAGCAGTTCTTC
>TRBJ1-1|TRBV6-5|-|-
CASSNRAKAFF
TGTGCCAGCAGTAACAGGGCCAAAGCTTTCTTT
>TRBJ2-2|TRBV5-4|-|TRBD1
CASSKAGTANTGELFF
TGTGCCAGCAGCAAGGCCGGGACAGCGAACACCGGGGAGCTGTTTTTT
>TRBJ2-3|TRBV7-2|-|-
CASSPPGRTTDTQYF
TGTGCCAGCAGCCCCCCGGGACGAACCACAGATACGCAGTATTTT
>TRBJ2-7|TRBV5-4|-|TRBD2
CASSAGLNYEQYF
TGTGCCAGCAGCGCGGGACTAAACTACGAGCAGTACTTC
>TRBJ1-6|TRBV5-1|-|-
CASSLELGGSNSPLHF
TGCGCCAGCAGCTTGGAATTGGGGGGCTCGAATTCACCCCTCCACTTT
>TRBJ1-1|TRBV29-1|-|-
CSAAETGNTEAFF
TGCAGCGCGGCTGAGACAGGAAACACTGAAGCTTTCTTT
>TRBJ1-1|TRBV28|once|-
CASSLTRNTEAFF
TGTGCCAGCAGTTTAACAAGGAACACTGAAGCTTTCTTT
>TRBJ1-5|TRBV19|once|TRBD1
CASSKLGTGNQPQHF
TGTGCCAGTAGCAAACTAGGGACAGGGAACCAGCCCCAGCATTTT